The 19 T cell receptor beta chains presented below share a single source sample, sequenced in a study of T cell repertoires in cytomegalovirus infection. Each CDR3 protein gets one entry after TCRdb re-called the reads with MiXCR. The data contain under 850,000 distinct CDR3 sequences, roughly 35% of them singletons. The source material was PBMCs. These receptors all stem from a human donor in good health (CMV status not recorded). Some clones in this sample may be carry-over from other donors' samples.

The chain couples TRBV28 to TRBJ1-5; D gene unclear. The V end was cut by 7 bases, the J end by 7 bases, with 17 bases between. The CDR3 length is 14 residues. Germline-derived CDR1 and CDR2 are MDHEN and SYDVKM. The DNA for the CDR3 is TGTGCCAGCATGGAGGAGCAGATTTGGCAGCCCCAGCATTTT. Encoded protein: CASMEEQIWQPQHF.

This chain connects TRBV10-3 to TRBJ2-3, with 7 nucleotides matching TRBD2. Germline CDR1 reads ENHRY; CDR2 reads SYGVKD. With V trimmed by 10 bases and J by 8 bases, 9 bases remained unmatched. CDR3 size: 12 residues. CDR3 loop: CATKPGEGTQYF. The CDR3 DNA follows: TGTGCCACCAAACCGGGGGAGGGTACGCAGTATTTT.

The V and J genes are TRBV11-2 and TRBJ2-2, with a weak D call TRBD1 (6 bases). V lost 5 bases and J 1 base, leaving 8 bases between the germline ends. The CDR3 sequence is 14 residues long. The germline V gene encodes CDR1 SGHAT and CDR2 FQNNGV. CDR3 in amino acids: CASSGQLNTGELFF. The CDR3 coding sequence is TGTGCCAGCAGCGGACAGTTGAACACCGGGGAGCTGTTTTTT.

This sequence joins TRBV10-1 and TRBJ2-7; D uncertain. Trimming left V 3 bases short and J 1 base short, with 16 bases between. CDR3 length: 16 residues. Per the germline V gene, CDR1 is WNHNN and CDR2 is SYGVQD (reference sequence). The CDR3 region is CASSDDRGAASYEQYF. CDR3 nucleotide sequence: TGCGCCAGCAGTGACGACCGAGGTGCTGCATCCTACGAGCAGTACTTC.

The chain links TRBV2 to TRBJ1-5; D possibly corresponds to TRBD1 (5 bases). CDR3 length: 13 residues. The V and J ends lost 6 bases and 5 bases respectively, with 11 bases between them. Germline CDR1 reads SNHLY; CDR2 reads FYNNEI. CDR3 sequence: CASRRQSDQPQHF. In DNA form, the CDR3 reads TGTGCCAGCAGGCGACAGTCCGATCAGCCCCAGCATTTT.

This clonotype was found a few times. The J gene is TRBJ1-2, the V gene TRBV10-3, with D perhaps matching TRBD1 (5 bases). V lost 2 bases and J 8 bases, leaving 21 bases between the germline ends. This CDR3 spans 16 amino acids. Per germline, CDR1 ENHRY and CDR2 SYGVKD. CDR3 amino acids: CAISEALWGSTRGYTF. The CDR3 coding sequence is TGTGCCATCAGTGAGGCCCTGTGGGGCTCCACTCGGGGCTACACCTTC.

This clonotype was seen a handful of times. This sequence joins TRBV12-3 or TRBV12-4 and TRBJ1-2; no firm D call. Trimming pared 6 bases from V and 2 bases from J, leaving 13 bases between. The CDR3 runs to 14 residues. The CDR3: CASSPSSANYGYTF. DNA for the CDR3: TGTGCCAGCAGCCCCTCTTCGGCGAACTATGGCTACACCTTC.

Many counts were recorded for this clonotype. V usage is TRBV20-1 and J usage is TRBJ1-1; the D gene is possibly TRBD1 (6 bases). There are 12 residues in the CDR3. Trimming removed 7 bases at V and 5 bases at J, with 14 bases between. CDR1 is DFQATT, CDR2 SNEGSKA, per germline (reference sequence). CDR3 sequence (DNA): TGCAGTGTCAGTAGGGGGGGAACTGAAGCTTTCTTT. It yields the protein CSVSRGGTEAFF.

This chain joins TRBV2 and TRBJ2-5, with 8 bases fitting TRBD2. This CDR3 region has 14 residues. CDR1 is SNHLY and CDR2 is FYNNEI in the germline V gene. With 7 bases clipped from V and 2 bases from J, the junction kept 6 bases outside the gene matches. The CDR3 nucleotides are TGTGCCAGCAACGCCGGGAGGGGACAAGAGACCCAGTACTTC. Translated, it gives CASNAGRGQETQYF.

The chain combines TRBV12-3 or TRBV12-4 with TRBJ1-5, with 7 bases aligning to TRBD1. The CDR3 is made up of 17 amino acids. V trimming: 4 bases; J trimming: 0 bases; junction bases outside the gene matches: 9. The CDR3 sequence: CASSWDSLGYSNQPQHF. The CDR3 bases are TGTGCCAGCAGTTGGGACAGCCTAGGGTATAGCAATCAGCCCCAGCATTTT.

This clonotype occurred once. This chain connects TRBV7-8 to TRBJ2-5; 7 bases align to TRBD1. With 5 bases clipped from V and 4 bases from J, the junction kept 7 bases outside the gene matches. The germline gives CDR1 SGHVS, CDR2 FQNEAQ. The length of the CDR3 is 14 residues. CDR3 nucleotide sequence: TGTGCCAGCAGCACTCAGACAGGGTTAGAGACCCAGTACTTC. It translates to CASSTQTGLETQYF.

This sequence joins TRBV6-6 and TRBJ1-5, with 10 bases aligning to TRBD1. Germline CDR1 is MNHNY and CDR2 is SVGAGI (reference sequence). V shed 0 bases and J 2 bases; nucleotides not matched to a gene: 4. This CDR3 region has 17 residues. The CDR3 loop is CASSYSDRGNRNQPQHF. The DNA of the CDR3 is TGTGCCAGCAGTTACTCGGACAGGGGGAATCGCAATCAGCCCCAGCATTTT.

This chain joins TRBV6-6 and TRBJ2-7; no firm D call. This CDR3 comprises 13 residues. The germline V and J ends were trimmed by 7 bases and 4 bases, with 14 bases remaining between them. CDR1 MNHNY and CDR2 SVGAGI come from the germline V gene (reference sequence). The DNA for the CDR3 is TGTGCCAGCATCGGAGTAGTTTGGTACGAGCAGTACTTC. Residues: CASIGVVWYEQYF.

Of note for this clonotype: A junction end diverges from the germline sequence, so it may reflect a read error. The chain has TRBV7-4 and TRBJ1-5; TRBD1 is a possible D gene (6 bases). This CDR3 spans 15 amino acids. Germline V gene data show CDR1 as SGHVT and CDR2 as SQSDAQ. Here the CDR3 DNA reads TGTGCCAGCAGCGCCACTGGGACATCCAATCAGTCCCAGCATTTT. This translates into CASSATGTSNQSQHF.

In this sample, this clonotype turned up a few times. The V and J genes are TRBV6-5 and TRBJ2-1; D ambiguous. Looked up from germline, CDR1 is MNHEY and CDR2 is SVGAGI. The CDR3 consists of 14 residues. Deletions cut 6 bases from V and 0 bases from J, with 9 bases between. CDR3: CASSVISSYNEQFF. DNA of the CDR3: TGTGCCAGCAGCGTTATAAGCTCCTACAATGAGCAGTTCTTC.

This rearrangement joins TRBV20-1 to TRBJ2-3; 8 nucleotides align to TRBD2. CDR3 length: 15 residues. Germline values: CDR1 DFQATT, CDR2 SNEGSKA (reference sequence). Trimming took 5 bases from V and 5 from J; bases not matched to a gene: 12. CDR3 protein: CSASGRAGDGDTQYF. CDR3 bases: TGCAGTGCTTCCGGGAGGGCGGGAGACGGAGATACGCAGTATTTT.

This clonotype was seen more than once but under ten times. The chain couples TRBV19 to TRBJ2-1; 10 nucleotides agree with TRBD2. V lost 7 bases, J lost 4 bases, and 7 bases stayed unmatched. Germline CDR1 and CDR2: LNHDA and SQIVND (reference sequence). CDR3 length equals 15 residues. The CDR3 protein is CASTILAGEYNEQFF. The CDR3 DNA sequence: TGTGCCAGTACCATCCTAGCGGGGGAATACAATGAGCAGTTCTTC.

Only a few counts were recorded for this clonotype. This CDR3 reads CASSLRDSPYEQYF. CDR3 nucleotide sequence: TGCGCCAGCAGCCTCCGGGACAGTCCCTACGAGCAGTACTTC. The chain carries TRBV4-1 and TRBJ2-7, with 7 bases identical to TRBD1. Germline loops: CDR1 MGHRA, CDR2 YSYEKL. The V segment lost 4 bases and the J segment 2 bases; nucleotides outside the gene matches: 5. This CDR3 region has 14 residues.

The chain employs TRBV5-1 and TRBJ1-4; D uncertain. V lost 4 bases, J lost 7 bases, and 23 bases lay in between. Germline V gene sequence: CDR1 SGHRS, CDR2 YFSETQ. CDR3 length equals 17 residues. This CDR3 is CASSVSTPRELGEKLFF. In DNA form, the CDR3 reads TGCGCCAGCAGCGTCTCGACCCCACGGGAATTGGGTGAAAAACTGTTTTTT.